The present T cell receptor (beta chain) was sequenced within a study of monozygotic twins with inflammatory bowel disease (dated by TCRdb to about 2019). In the study overall: In total, approximately 28 monozygotic twin pairs made up the full study: 19 Danish pairs, all IBD-discordant, plus nine German pairs, of which four were IBD-concordant and five were IBD-discordant. Each individual had, on average, about 151 000 unique TCRalpha sequences and 181 000 unique TCRbeta sequences available for analysis. Within discordant pairs, disease-associated traits were sought mainly by comparing IBD patients with their genetically identical healthy co-twins. Broad study findings and their caveats: No single strong signal or clonotype linked to IBD turned up in the results, so the idea that one exists was not supported. Different T cell subtypes could not be distinguished in the analysis. TCRbeta repertoire diversity, by inverse Simpson index, was decreased in IBD patients compared with their healthy co-twins. Compared with healthy twins, IBD patients had fewer clonotypes in common with other individuals, a difference most pronounced in patients showing signs of disease activity. Because patients were on differing immunosuppressive treatments, the repertoires may have picked up extra background noise and inter-individual variability. Repertoire similarity did not differ between concordant and discordant twins, possibly due to limited statistical power.

CDR1 is given as SGDLS and CDR2 as YYNGEE, both from the germline V gene. From the cysteine through the phenylalanine, the CDR3 covers 15 amino acids. No DNA has been recorded. The method was 5' RACE. The input for every TCR library was approximately 3,500 ng of total RNA. For each sample, cDNA was synthesized in eight separate reactions using SMARTScribe reverse transcriptase. Unique molecular identifiers containing a 6-nucleotide sample barcode were introduced through template switching during cDNA synthesis. Two nested PCRs of approximately 16 and 10 cycles amplified the TCRalpha and TCRbeta cDNA, and bead purification followed each PCR. Before amplification, the cDNA was treated with uracil DNA-glycosylase and purified using the QIAquick PCR purification kit. In the second PCR, Illumina TruSeq-compatible adapters and sample-specific barcodes were added. Library quality and concentration were checked on TapeStation and Qubit, and libraries were pooled at around 4.9 ng each. Sequencing of the pooled libraries was done on an Illumina HiSeq2500 single-index Rapid Run using custom sequencing primers and 2 x 100 bp reads. In the source study's methods: MiGEC version 1.2.6 was used for UMI-based consensus assembly to correct PCR and sequencing errors. V(D)J alignment, clonotype assembly and CDR3 extraction were performed with MiXCR version 2.1.1. Gene usage, clonotype sharing and MAIT/NKT TCR abundance were normalised by analysing the top 1000, 10 000 and 20 000 clonotypes per sample. After downsampling to 27 000 UMIs, diversity was calculated as the inverse Simpson index using the vegan R package. Paired Mann-Whitney U tests on discordant twin pairs were used, with Benjamini-Hochberg multiple-testing correction. The reads were reprocessed in TCRdb, with one entry per CDR3 protein sequence and no accompanying DNA. TCRdb, not the original authors, processed these V and J calls. The sample's table lists a count of around 380,000 distinct CDR3 sequences. Approximately 2.3% of the sample lies in the top ten.

As concerns this clonotype: Its antigen remains unidentified.

From each donor, an approximately 2.4 ml peripheral blood sample was collected into PAXgene tubes and kept at -80 degrees C. Without T cell sorting, total RNA was isolated from whole blood using the PAXgene blood miRNA kit on an automated QIAcube. Deep TCRalpha and TCRbeta repertoire profiling with unique molecular barcoding was performed on peripheral blood of monozygotic twin pairs concordant or discordant for inflammatory bowel disease. Smoking habits were recorded for all twin pairs, and each individual was classified as a current, former or never smoker. This TCR came from a human donor with ulcerative colitis or Crohn's disease, or a healthy co-twin of an affected twin (not recorded which). The V and J genes are TRBV9 and TRBJ2-3; the D call from TCRdb, TRBD1, cannot be confirmed without DNA. Sequenced sample: blood. The CDR3 region has the sequence CASSVGAWGTDTQYF.